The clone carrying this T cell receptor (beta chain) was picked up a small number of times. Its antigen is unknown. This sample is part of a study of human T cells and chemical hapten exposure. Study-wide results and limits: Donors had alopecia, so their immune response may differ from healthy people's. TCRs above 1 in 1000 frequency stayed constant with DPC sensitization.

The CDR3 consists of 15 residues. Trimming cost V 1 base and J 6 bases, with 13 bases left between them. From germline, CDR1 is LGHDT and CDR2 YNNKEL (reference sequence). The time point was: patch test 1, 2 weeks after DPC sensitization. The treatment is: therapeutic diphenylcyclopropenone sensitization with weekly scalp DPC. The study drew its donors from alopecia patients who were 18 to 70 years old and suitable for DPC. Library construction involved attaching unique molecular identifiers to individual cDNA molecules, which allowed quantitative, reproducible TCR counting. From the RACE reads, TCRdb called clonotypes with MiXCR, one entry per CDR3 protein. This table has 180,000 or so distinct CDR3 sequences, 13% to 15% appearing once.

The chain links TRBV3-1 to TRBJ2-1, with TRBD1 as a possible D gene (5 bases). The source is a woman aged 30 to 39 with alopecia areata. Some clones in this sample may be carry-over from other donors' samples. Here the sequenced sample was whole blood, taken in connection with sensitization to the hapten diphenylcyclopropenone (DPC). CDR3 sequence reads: CASSQGAGPLNEQFF. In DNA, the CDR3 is TGTGCCAGCAGCCAAGGTGCAGGGCCCCTCAATGAGCAGTTCTTC.